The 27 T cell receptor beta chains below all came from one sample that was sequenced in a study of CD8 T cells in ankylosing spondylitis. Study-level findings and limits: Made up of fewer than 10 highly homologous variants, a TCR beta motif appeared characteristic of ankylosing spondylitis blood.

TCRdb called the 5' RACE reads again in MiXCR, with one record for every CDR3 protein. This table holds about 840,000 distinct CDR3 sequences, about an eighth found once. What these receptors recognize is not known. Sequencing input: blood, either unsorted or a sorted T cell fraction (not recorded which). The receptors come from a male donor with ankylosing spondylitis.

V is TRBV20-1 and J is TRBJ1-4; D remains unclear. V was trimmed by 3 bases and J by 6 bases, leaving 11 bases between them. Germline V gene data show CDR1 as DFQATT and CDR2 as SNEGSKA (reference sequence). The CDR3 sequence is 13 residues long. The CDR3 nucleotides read TGCAGTGCTAGTATACGGATGCATGAAAAACTGTTTTTT. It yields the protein CSASIRMHEKLFF.

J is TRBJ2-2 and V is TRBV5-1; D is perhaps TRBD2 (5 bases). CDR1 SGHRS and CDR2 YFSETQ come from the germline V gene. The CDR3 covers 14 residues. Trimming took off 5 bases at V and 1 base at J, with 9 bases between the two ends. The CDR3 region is CASRSGLNTGELFF. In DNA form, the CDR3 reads TGCGCCAGCAGGTCCGGACTGAACACCGGGGAGCTGTTTTTT. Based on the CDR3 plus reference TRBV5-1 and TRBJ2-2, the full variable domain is KAGVTQTPRYLIKTRGQQVTLSCSPISGHRSVSWYQQTPGQGLQFLFEYFSETQRNKGNFPGRFSGRQFSNSRSEMNVSTLELGDSALYLCASRSGLNTGELFFGEGSRLTVL.

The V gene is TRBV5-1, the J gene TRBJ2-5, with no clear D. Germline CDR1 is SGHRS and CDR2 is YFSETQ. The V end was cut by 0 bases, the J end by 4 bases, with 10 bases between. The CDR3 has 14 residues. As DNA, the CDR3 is TGCGCCAGCAGCTTGGCCAGCGAAGGAGAGACCCAGTACTTC. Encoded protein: CASSLASEGETQYF.

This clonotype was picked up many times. The CDR3: CSVWTGGEGYTF. CDR3 DNA sequence: TGCAGCGTATGGACAGGGGGCGAAGGCTACACCTTC. V is TRBV29-1 and J is TRBJ1-2; 11 bases are shared with TRBD1. V dropped 6 bases and J dropped 8; count of bases not matched to a gene: 5. The length of the CDR3 is 12 residues. The V gene's germline CDR1 is SQVTM and CDR2 ANQGSEA.

The CDR3 protein is CASSLRTGGYEAFF. CDR3 nucleotides: TGTGCCAGCAGCCTACGGACAGGGGGATATGAAGCTTTCTTT. The rearrangement uses TRBV7-2 and TRBJ1-1; 10 positions agree with TRBD1. This CDR3 is built from 14 residues. The ends lost 5 bases at V and 7 bases at J; junction bases unmatched: 7. Germline CDR1 reads SGHTA; CDR2 reads FQGNSA.

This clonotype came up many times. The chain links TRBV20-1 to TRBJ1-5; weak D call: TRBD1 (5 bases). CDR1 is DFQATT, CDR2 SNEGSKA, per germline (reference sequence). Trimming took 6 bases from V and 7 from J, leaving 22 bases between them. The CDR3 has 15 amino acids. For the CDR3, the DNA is TGCAGTGCACATCGGTCAGGGCTAACGGGACAGCCCCAGCATTTT. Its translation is CSAHRSGLTGQPQHF.

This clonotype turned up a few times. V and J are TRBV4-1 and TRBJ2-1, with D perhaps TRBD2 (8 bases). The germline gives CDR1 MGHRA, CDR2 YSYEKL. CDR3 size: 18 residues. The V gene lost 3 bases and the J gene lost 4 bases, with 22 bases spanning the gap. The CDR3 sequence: CASSQGRGLREEYNEQFF. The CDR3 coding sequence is TGCGCCAGCAGCCAGGGGAGGGGGCTGCGGGAGGAGTACAATGAGCAGTTCTTC.

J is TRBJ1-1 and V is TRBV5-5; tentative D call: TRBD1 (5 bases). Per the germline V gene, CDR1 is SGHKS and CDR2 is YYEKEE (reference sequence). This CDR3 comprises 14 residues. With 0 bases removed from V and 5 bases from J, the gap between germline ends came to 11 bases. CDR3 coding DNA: TGTGCCAGCAGCTTGGGCAGGGCCGGTACTGAAGCTTTCTTT. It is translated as CASSLGRAGTEAFF.

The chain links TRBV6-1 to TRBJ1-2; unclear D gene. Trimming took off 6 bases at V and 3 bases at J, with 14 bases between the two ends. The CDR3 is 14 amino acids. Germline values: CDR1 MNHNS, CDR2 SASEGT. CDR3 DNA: TGTGCCAGCAGCGAGCTAGATCGCGACTATGGCTACACCTTC. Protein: CASSELDRDYGYTF.

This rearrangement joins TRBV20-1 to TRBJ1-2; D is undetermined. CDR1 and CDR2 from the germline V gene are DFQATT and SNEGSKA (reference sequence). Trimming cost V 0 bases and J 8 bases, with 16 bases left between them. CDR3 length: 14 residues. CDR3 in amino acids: CSARDPNTAYGYTF. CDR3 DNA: TGCAGTGCTAGAGATCCCAACACTGCCTACGGCTACACCTTC.

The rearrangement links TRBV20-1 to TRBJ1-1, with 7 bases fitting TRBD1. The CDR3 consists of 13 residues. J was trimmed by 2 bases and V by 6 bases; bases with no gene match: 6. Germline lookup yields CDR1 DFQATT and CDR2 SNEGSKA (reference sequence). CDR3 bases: TGCAGTGCCGTCAGGGACAGCAACACTGAAGCTTTCTTT. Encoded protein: CSAVRDSNTEAFF.

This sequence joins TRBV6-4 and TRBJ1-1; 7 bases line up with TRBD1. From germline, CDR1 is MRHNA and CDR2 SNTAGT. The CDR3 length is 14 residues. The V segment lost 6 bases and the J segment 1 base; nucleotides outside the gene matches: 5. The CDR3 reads CASSAQGKNTEAFF. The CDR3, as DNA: TGTGCCAGCAGCGCACAGGGGAAGAACACTGAAGCTTTCTTT.

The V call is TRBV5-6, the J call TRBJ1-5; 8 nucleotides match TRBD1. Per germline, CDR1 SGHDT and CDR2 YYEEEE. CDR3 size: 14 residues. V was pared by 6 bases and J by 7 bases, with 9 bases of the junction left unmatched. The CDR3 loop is CASKSAGGSQPQHF. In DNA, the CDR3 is TGTGCCAGCAAAAGCGCAGGGGGCTCCCAGCCCCAGCATTTT.

This CDR3 reads CATRDRTASGNTIYF. For the CDR3, the DNA is TGTGCCACTCGGGACAGGACAGCCTCTGGAAACACCATATATTTT. The chain employs TRBV4-2 and TRBJ1-3; 8 bases agree with TRBD1. Germline-derived CDR1 and CDR2 are LGHNA and YNFKEQ. With 10 bases clipped from V and 0 bases from J, the junction kept 8 bases outside the gene matches. This CDR3 has 15 residues.

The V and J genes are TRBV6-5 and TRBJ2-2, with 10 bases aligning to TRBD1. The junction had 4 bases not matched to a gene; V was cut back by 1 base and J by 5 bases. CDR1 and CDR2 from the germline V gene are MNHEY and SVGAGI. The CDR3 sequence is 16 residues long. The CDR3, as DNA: TGTGCCAGCAGTTACTACCGGGACAGGGGAACCGGGGAGCTGTTTTTT. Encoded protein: CASSYYRDRGTGELFF.

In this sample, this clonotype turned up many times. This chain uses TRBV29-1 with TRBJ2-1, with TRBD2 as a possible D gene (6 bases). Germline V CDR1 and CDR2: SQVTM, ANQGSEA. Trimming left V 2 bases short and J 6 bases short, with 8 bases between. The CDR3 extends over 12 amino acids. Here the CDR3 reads CSVEMGGNEQFF. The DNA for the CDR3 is TGCAGCGTTGAAATGGGAGGCAATGAGCAGTTCTTC.

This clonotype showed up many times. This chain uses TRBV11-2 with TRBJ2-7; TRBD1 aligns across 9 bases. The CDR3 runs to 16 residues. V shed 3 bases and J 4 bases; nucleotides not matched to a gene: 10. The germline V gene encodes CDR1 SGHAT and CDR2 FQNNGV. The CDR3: CASSFQPGQGLYEQYF. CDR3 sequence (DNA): TGTGCCAGCAGCTTCCAACCGGGACAGGGTCTTTACGAGCAGTACTTC.

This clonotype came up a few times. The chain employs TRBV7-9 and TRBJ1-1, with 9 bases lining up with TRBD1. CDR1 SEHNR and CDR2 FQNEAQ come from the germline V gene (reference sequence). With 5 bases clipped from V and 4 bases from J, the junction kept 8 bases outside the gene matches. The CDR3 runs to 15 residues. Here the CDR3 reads CASSPYRGLVTEAFF. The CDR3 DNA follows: TGTGCCAGCAGCCCCTACAGGGGGCTTGTCACTGAAGCTTTCTTT.

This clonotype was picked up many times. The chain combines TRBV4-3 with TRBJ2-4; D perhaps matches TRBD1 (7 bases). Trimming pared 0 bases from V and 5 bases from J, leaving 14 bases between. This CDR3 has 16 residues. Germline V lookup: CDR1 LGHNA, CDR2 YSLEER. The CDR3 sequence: CASSQDRQGGQNIQYF. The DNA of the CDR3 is TGCGCCAGCAGCCAAGATCGCCAGGGGGGCCAAAACATTCAGTACTTC.

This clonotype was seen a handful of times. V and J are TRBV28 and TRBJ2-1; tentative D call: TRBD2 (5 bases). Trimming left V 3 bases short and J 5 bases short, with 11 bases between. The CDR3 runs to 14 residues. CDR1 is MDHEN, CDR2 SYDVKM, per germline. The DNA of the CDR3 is TGTGCCAGCAGTTTGAGGGAACCAAACAATGAGCAGTTCTTC. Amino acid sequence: CASSLREPNNEQFF. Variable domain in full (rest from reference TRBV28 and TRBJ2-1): DVKVTQSSRYLVKRTGEKVFLECVQDMDHENMFWYRQDPGLGLRLIYFSYDVKMKEKGDIPEGYSVSREKKERFSLILESASTNQTSMYLCASSLREPNNEQFFGPGTRLTVL.

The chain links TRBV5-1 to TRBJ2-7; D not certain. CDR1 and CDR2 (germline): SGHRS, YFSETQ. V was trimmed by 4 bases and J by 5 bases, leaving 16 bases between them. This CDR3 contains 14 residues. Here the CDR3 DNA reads TGCGCCAGCAGCCACGGACCAAAGAGGAACGAGCAGTACTTC. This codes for CASSHGPKRNEQYF.

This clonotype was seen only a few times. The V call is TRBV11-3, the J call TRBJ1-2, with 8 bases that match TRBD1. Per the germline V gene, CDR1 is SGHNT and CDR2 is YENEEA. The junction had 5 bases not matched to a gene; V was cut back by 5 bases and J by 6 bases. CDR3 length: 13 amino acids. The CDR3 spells CASSTLTGDGYTF. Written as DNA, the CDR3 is TGTGCCAGCAGCACACTGACAGGGGATGGCTACACCTTC.

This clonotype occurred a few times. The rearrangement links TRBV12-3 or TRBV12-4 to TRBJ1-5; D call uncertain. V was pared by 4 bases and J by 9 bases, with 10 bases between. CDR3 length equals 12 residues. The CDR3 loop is CASSWDIRPQHF. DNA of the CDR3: TGTGCCAGCAGTTGGGATATCCGGCCCCAGCATTTT.

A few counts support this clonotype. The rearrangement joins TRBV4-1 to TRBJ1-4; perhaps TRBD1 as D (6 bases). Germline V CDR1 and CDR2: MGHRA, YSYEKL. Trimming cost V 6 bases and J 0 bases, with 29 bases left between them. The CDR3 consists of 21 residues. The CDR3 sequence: CASRIRLSPNEGDATNEKLFF. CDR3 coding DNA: TGCGCCAGCAGGATCCGACTAAGCCCGAACGAGGGGGACGCAACTAATGAAAAACTGTTTTTT.

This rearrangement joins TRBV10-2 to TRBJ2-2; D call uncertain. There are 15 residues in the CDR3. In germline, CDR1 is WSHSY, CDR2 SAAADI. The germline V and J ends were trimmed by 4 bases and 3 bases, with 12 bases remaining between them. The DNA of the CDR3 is TGCGCCAGCAGTGCTCTGAAGGCGTACACCGGGGAGCTGTTTTTT. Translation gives CASSALKAYTGELFF.

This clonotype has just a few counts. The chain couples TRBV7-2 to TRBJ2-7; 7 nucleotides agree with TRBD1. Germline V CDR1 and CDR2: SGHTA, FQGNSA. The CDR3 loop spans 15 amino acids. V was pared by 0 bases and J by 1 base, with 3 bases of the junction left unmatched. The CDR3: CASSLATGISYEQYF. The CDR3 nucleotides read TGTGCCAGCAGCTTAGCGACAGGGATATCCTACGAGCAGTACTTC.

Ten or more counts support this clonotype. The CDR3 sequence is CASSFTNTEAFF. In DNA form, the CDR3 reads TGTGCCAGCAGTTTTACGAACACTGAAGCTTTCTTT. The chain has TRBV12-3 or TRBV12-4 and TRBJ1-1; D uncertain. This CDR3 comprises 12 residues. V lost 3 bases and J lost 1, with 3 bases in between.